The present T cell receptor (beta chain) was sequenced within a study of PD-1 blockade in classical Hodgkin lymphoma (TCRdb year 2020). Concerning the study at large: Nivolumab dosing was 3 mg/kg intravenously every 2 weeks, continuing until either disease progression or unacceptable toxicity. A peripheral blood immune signature of response to PD-1 blockade in classical Hodgkin lymphoma was defined using TCR beta sequencing and CyTOF.

The paper as a whole reports these results and caveats: A significant rise by C4D1 was seen in CD4+ but not CD8+ TCR diversity (p=0.0027 vs p=0.16), with the rise being most apparent in complete responders (p=0.02). Baseline TCR diversity was reported as lower in newly diagnosed patients than in healthy donors, and lower still in relapsed/refractory patients. Lower diversity was observed in patients in whom nivolumab was started less than 1 year after ASCT, and these patients were excluded from later analyses so that confounding by immune reconstitution would be avoided. Trial patients achieving complete response had baseline diversity similar to newly diagnosed patients, whereas partial responders and progressors had significantly lower diversity. The study was restricted to a single clinical trial cohort, and the causes of repertoire differences, possibly disease activity or prior therapy, were left undefined.

As encoded in the germline V gene, CDR1 is SGHRS while CDR2 is YFSETQ. V is trimmed back by 4 bases and J by 5 bases, and the junction contains 8 bases that no gene match accounts for. The CDR3 runs 17 residues from the cysteine to the phenylalanine. The kept DNA is CDR3 alone, 51 bases in frame from the first base. Genomic DNA was isolated using the Qiagen DNeasy kit from unsorted PBMCs as well as from negatively selected CD4+ and CD8+ fractions. Amplification of TCR beta CDR3 regions was done by immunoSEQ multiplex PCR with primers that anneal to V and J segments. A synthetic immune receptor repertoire was used to minimize amplification bias, and any remaining bias was removed computationally after sequencing. The paper's data handling went like this. Custom Python scripts were used to quantify repertoire diversity as the Shannon entropy index. The unsorted, CD4+ and CD8+ repertoires were each analyzed separately, with the exception of combined analyses, where CD4+ and CD8+ sequences were merged in silico. Clonal expansion was defined as at least a 2-fold frequency increase after treatment relative to C1D1, with a pseudocount of 0.5 for undetected baseline clones. Singleton clones were defined as clones with 0 or 1 copy at C1D1, and non-singleton clones were defined as clones with 2 or more copies. Clones expanded in unsorted samples were annotated as CD4+, CD8+ or unknown by matching protein sequences in sorted samples from the same patient. Wilcoxon tests on paired samples were used to test changes in diversity from C1D1 to C4D1. Sourced from immuneACCESS, this table was stored by TCRdb with only in-frame sequences that have V and J called. A share of the clones is absent; for the studies checked, an unresolved V gene accounts for under half, and the remainder has no known explanation. V and J calls and clone size are those listed in that table; D and trimming were worked out from the DNA. The sample yields tens of thousands of clones; roughly 89% were counted once. Approximately 22% of the sample rests with the top ten.

On this clone itself: Its antigen remains unidentified. No qualities accompany the bases; no much larger clone lies one base away.

What this sample's time point label stands for: cycle 1 day 1 (C1D1), immediately before nivolumab initiation. Every trial patient had relapsed after autologous stem cell transplantation, and cohorts A, B and C differed in prior brentuximab vedotin exposure. The trial cohort included around 60 patients with relapsed/refractory classical Hodgkin lymphoma, and each patient had a best overall response of complete response, partial response or progressive disease. Trial patients were treated with single-agent nivolumab in the multi-cohort phase II CheckMate 205 trial. An independent review committee assessed best overall response by applying the 2007 International Working Group response criteria. Trial PBMCs were collected immediately before nivolumab initiation (C1D1) and during therapy at cycle 2 day 1 and cycle 4 day 1. Peripheral blood was collected in 8 mL Vacutainer Cell Preparation Tubes, from which PBMCs were isolated by centrifugation and then cryopreserved.

This receptor was obtained from a human donor with classical Hodgkin lymphoma. The chain uses TRBV5-1 and TRBJ2-2; 13 junctional bases match TRBD2. This material consisted of peripheral blood mononuclear cells (PBMCs), taken at baseline. CDR3 protein: CASSPGTSGKVTGELFF. The DNA is TGCGCCAGCAGCCCCGGGACTAGCGGGAAAGTAACCGGGGAGCTGTTTTTT.